Presented here are 10 T cell receptor beta chains from one specimen sequenced in a study of radiotherapy plus CTLA-4 blockade in lung cancer. Clones were sequenced by immunoSEQ multiplex PCR, and TCRdb holds only the in-frame ones, with some missing. The data hold 35,000 to 40,000 clones, with just over 85% observed a single time. The sequences come from peripheral blood, collected from a patient treated with radiotherapy plus ipilimumab. The receptors come from a human donor with non-small cell lung cancer whose response to radiotherapy plus ipilimumab could not be evaluated.

The genes are TRBV5-1 and TRBJ2-6; 7 bases fit TRBD1. Germline V CDR1 and CDR2: SGHRS, YFSETQ. J gave up 0 bases and V 4 bases, and 19 bases lay outside the gene matches. The CDR3 sequence is 21 residues long. The DNA for the CDR3 is TGCGCCAGCAGCGCAACCCAAAATAAATACAGGGGCGACTCTGGGGCCAACGTCCTGACTTTC. It translates to CASSATQNKYRGDSGANVLTF.

In its sample, this clone was seen once. The chain couples TRBV9 to TRBJ1-1; possible D gene TRBD1, 5 bases. V was clipped by 2 bases and J by 6 bases, with 11 bases between them. The CDR3 is 13 amino acids. Germline V gene lookup returns CDR1 SGDLS and CDR2 YYNGEE. CDR3 sequence (DNA): TGTGCCAGCAGCGTCCCTGGGGGGGCTGAAGCTTTCTTT. The encoded protein is CASSVPGGAEAFF. The variable domain in full, completed from reference TRBV9 and TRBJ1-1, reads DSGVTQTPKHLITATGQRVTLRCSPRSGDLSVYWYQQSLDQGLQFLIQYYNGEERAKGNILERFSAQQFPDLHSELNLSSLELGDSALYFCASSVPGGAEAFFGQGTRLTVV.

Turning to this clone: Mismatch with germline at one junction end may stem from a read error. CDR3 DNA: TGTGCCAGCAGTTTATACCGTGGGACATCATGGATCTTT. This gives the protein CASSLYRGTSWIF. The chain links TRBV27 to TRBJ1-1; weak D call: TRBD1 (6 bases). The length of the CDR3 is 13 residues. Germline CDR1 reads MNHEY; CDR2 reads SMNVEV (reference sequence).

The chain employs TRBV7-9 and TRBJ2-2; D not certain. Germline V lookup: CDR1 SEHNR, CDR2 FQNEAQ (reference sequence). V was pared by 2 bases and J by 7 bases, with 17 bases between. The CDR3 covers 16 residues. Here the CDR3 DNA reads TGTGCCAGCAGCTTAAAGTCCCCCCTAGAATACGGGGAGCTGTTTTTT. Residues: CASSLKSPLEYGELFF.

V and J are TRBV7-9 and TRBJ2-1, with a possible D match to TRBD2 (6 bases). The CDR3 covers 13 residues. With 5 bases removed from V and 6 bases from J, the gap between germline ends came to 11 bases. CDR1 and CDR2 (germline): SEHNR, FQNEAQ (reference sequence). Written as DNA, the CDR3 is TGTGCCAGCAGCCAGGGACTCCCCAATGAGCAGTTCTTC. It specifies CASSQGLPNEQFF.

The chain links TRBV4-1 to TRBJ2-5; D is perhaps TRBD2 (5 bases). Trimming shortened V by 1 base and J by 0 bases, and 9 bases separated the two germline ends. CDR3 size: 15 residues. Germline V gives CDR1 MGHRA, CDR2 YSYEKL. The CDR3 sequence is CASSQGGPYQETQYF. As DNA, the CDR3 is TGCGCCAGCAGCCAAGGCGGGCCGTACCAAGAGACCCAGTACTTC.

The chain couples TRBV5-1 to TRBJ2-2; D is possibly TRBD2 (5 bases). V was trimmed by 4 bases and J by 0 bases, leaving 13 bases between them. The CDR3 runs 16 residues. The germline CDR1 and CDR2 sequences are SGHRS and YFSETQ. The CDR3 nucleotides read TGCGCCAGCAGCATACTTGGACTCTCGAACACCGGGGAGCTGTTTTTT. It codes for CASSILGLSNTGELFF.

This chain uses TRBV29-1 with TRBJ2-1; the match to TRBD1 covers 7 bases. Trimming cost V 7 bases and J 7 bases; bases outside gene matches: 13. The CDR3 spans 14 residues. The germline V gene encodes CDR1 SQVTM and CDR2 ANQGSEA. CDR3 sequence reads: CSDRDRVRENEQFF. CDR3 in DNA: TGCAGCGACCGAGACAGGGTAAGAGAAAATGAGCAGTTCTTC.

The CDR3 sequence: CATSRERLAGLNSYEQYF. In nucleotides, the CDR3 is TGTGCCACCAGCAGAGAGAGACTAGCGGGACTCAACTCCTACGAGCAGTACTTC. The chain links TRBV15 to TRBJ2-7; TRBD2 matches 11 bases. The CDR3 is 18 amino acids. Germline CDR1 LNHNV, CDR2 YYDKDF (reference sequence). V shed 0 bases, J shed 0 bases, and the junction held 7 bases outside the gene matches.

The chain is built from TRBV7-2 and TRBJ2-1, with TRBD2 matching over 8 bases. Germline CDR1 reads SGHTA; CDR2 reads FQGNSA. J was trimmed by 0 bases and V by 8 bases; bases with no gene match: 6. This CDR3 has 15 amino acids. The CDR3 is CASGPGGFSYNEQFF. For the CDR3, the DNA is TGTGCCAGCGGGCCGGGGGGGTTCTCCTACAATGAGCAGTTCTTC.